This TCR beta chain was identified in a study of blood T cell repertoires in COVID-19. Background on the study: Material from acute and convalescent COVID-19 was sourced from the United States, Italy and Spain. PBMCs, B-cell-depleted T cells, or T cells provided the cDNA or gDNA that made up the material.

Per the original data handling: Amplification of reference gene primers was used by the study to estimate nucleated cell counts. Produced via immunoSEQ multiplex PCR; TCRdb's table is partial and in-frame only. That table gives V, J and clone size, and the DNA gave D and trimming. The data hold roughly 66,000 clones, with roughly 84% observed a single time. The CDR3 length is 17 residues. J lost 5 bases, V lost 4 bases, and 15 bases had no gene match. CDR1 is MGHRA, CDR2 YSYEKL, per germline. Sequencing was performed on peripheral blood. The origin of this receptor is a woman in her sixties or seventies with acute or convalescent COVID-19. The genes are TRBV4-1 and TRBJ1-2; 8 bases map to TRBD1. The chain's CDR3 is CASSLDREGRGGYGYTF. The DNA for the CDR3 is TGCGCCAGCAGCCTGGACAGGGAGGGAAGGGGGGGATATGGCTACACCTTC.